This entry concerns a single T cell receptor (beta chain). This sample is drawn from a study of T cells in Graves' hyperthyroidism and ophthalmopathy. Together with thyroid ultrasound, orbital computed tomography, serum thyroxine and TRAb, clinical symptoms were used for diagnoses. The germline gives CDR1 MNHNS, CDR2 SASEGT. Unmatched junction bases numbered 6, after V lost 6 bases and J lost 7 bases. CDR3 length equals 14 residues. The source material, RNA transcripts, was used to amplify TCR beta CDR3 regions. The HTBI set primed first-round TCR CDR3 RT-PCR. TCRdb reanalysed the multiplex PCR reads using MiXCR and keeps one entry per CDR3 protein. There are 250,000 to 300,000 distinct CDR3 sequences in the sample; approximately 15% occur only once, and around 57% lies in the top ten.

The rearrangement uses TRBV6-1 and TRBJ1-6; 7 bases match TRBD1. This receptor was obtained from a woman aged 55-70 years with Graves' ophthalmopathy. The sequenced sample was blood. For the CDR3, the DNA is TGTGCCAGCAGACATGGGACAGAAAATTCACCCCTCCACTTT. It codes for CASRHGTENSPLHF.